The 2 T cell receptor beta chains below all came from one sample that was sequenced in a study of PD-1 blockade in classical Hodgkin lymphoma. Time point noted: cycle 4 day 1 (C4D1), after around six weeks of nivolumab. There was relapse after autologous stem cell transplantation in every patient, and there was variation in brentuximab vedotin exposure. TCRdb keeps only in-frame clones here, not all; method: immunoSEQ multiplex PCR. The sample lists tens of thousands of clones, more than 80% seen once, with about 17% in the top ten. This specimen consisted of peripheral blood mononuclear cells (PBMCs), obtained before the fourth cycle of nivolumab. These TCRs come from a human donor with classical Hodgkin lymphoma.

The J gene is TRBJ2-2, the V gene TRBV5-4; 9 bases are shared with TRBD1. The CDR3 spans 16 residues. V gave up 3 bases and J gave up 3 bases; unmatched junction bases: 6. CDR1 and CDR2 (germline): SGHNT, YYREEE (reference sequence). CDR3 loop: CASSSRQGVDTGELFF. The DNA for the CDR3 is TGTGCCAGCAGCTCTCGACAGGGGGTAGACACCGGGGAGCTGTTTTTT.

This clone has only a few counts. The V and J genes are TRBV30 and TRBJ2-5, with 8 positions matching TRBD2. The J segment lost 4 bases and the V segment lost 2 bases, leaving 6 bases of the junction unmatched. There are 14 residues in the CDR3. Germline V gene lookup returns CDR1 GTSNPN and CDR2 SVGIG (reference sequence). This CDR3 reads CAWSKSGRGETQYF. Here the CDR3 DNA reads TGTGCCTGGAGTAAAAGCGGGAGAGGAGAGACCCAGTACTTC.